The T cell receptor beta chain under discussion was sequenced for a study of T cell changes during pregnancy in multiple sclerosis. The protocol was immunoSEQ multiplex PCR, while the TCRdb copy is restricted to in-frame clones and leaves out a portion. The sample consists of 65,000 to 80,000 clones, 90% to 95% of them appearing once. Trimming stripped 6 bases from V and 6 bases from J, with 14 bases between. Germline V gene sequence: CDR1 ENHRY, CDR2 SYGVKD. The CDR3 is 13 residues long. Sequencing was performed on CD4+ T cells from peripheral blood mononuclear cells, taken before pregnancy. The sequence derives from a female donor with multiple sclerosis, enrolled in a pregnancy study. The V gene is TRBV10-3, the J gene TRBJ1-2; perhaps TRBD1 as D (5 bases). For the CDR3, the DNA is TGTGCCATCAGCGATACAGGCCAGCATGGCTACACCTTC. As protein: CAISDTGQHGYTF.